This T cell receptor beta chain was observed in a study of beta chain features in type 1 diabetes. Study findings and constraints: Individuals with type 1 diabetes displayed fewer insertions and more deletions at VDJ junctions. Within the patient group, naive, central memory and Treg TCRB repertoires appeared more similar to each other than within healthy donors.

Every single donor gave one heparinised blood draw, and these averaged about 110 mL. The V and J ends lost 5 bases and 8 bases, in that order; junction bases with no gene match: 6. This CDR3 has 13 residues. Per germline, CDR1 MNHEY and CDR2 SVGAGI. Isolated RNA was reverse transcribed in full, so expressed TCRB transcripts were sequenced. TCRdb's copy holds only in-frame clones and misses some; the assay was immunoSEQ multiplex PCR. This table has some 500,000 clones, about 10% appearing once. For this clone: Its antigen is as yet unknown.

This TCR derives from a woman between 18 and 29 years old in good health. The sequenced sample consisted of naive CD4+ T cells from blood. The chain joins TRBV6-5 to TRBJ2-1; TRBD2 agrees at 7 bases. This CDR3 reads CASSKPGGYEQFF. Here the CDR3 DNA reads TGTGCCAGCAGTAAACCCGGGGGGTATGAGCAGTTCTTC.